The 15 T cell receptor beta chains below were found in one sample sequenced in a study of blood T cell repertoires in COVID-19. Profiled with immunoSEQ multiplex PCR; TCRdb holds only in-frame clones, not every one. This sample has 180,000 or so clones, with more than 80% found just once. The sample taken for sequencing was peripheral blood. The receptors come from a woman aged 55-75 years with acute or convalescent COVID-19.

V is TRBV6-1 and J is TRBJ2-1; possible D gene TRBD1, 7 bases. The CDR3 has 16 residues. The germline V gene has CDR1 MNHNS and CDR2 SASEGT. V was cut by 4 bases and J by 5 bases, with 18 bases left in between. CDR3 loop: CASSAGGTPIHNEQFF. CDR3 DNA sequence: TGTGCCAGCAGTGCAGGGGGGACGCCTATCCACAATGAGCAGTTCTTC.

CDR3 nucleotides: TGTGCCAGTAGTAGCCCGGGACAGGGGGCCCTATACGAGCAGTACGTC. This encodes CASSSPGQGALYEQYV. The rearrangement uses TRBV19 and TRBJ2-7; TRBD1 matches 12 bases. J lost 4 bases, V lost 4 bases, and 8 bases had no gene match. The germline gives CDR1 LNHDA, CDR2 SQIVND (reference sequence). The CDR3 runs 16 residues.

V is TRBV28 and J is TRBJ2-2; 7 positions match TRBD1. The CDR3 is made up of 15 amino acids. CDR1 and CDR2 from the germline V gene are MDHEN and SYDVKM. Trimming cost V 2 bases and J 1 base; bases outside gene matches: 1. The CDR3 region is CASSLGQVNTGELFF. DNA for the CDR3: TGTGCCAGCAGTTTAGGACAGGTGAACACCGGGGAGCTGTTTTTT.

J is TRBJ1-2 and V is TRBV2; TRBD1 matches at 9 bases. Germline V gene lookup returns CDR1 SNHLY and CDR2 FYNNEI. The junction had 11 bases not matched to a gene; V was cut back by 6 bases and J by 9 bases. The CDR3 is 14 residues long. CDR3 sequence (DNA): TGTGCCAGCAGGCCGGGGACAGGGAAAGTGAGCTACACCTTC. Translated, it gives CASRPGTGKVSYTF.

The DNA for the CDR3 is TGTGCCAGCAGTGAGGTTAGCGGGAGGTTGGGAACCAAAAACATTCAGTACTTC. It yields the protein CASSEVSGRLGTKNIQYF. J is TRBJ2-4 and V is TRBV2; 10 nucleotides line up with TRBD2. This CDR3 spans 18 amino acids. V dropped 3 bases and J dropped 2; count of bases not matched to a gene: 10. Germline assignment: CDR1 SNHLY and CDR2 FYNNEI. Full variable domain (missing parts from reference TRBV2 and TRBJ2-4): EPEVTQTPSHQVTQMGQEVILRCVPISNHLYFYWYRQILGQKVEFLVSFYNNEISEKSEIFDDQFSVERPDGSNFTLKIRSTKLEDSAMYFCASSEVSGRLGTKNIQYFGAGTRLSVL.

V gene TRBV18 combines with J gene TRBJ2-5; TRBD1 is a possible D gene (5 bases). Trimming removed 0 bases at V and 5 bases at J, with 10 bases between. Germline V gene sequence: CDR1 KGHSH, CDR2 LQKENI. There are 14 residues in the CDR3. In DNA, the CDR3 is TGTGCCAGCTCACCACCAAGCAGGGTTGAGACCCAGTACTTC. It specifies CASSPPSRVETQYF.

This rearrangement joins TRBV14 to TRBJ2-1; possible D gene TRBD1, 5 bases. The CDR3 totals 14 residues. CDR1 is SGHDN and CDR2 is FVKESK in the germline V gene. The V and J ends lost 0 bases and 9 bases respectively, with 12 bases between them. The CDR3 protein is CASSQDMGRGEQFF. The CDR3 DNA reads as TGTGCCAGCAGCCAAGATATGGGGCGCGGTGAGCAGTTCTTC.

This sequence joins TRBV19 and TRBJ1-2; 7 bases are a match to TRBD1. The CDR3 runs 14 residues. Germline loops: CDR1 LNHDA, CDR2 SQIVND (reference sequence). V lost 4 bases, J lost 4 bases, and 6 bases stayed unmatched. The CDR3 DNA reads TGTGCCAGTAGTAAGGCGCGACAGGGCTATGGCTACACCTTC. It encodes CASSKARQGYGYTF.

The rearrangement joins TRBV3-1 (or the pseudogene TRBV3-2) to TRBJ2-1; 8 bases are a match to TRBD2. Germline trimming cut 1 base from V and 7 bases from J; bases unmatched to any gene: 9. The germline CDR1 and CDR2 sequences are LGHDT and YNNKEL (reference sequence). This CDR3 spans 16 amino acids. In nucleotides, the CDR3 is TGTGCCAGCAGCCAAGTAAGAACTAGCGGCCAGAATGAGCAGTTCTTC. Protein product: CASSQVRTSGQNEQFF.

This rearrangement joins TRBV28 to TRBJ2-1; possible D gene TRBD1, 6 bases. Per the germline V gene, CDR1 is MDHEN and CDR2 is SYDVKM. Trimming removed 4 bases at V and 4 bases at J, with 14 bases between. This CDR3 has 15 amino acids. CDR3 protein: CASSSTLRGYNEQFF. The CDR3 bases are TGTGCCAGCAGTTCAACCCTCAGGGGTTACAATGAGCAGTTCTTC.

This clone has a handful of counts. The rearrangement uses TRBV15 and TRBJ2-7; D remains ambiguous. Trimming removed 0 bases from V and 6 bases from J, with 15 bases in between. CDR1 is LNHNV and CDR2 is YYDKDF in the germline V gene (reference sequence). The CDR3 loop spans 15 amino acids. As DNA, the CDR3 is TGTGCCACCAGCAGAGATCCCCTGAGTGTGAGCGAGCAGTACTTC. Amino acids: CATSRDPLSVSEQYF.

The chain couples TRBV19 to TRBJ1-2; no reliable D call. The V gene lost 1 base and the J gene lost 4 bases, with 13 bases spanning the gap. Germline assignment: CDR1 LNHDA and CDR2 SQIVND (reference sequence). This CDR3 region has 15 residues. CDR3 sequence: CASSIGDQAFYGYTF. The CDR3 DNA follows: TGTGCCAGTAGTATAGGTGATCAAGCGTTCTATGGCTACACCTTC. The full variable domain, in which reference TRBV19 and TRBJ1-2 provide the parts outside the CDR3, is DGGITQSPKYLFRKEGQNVTLSCEQNLNHDAMYWYRQDPGQGLRLIYYSQIVNDFQKGDIAEGYSVSREKKESFPLTVTSAQKNPTAFYLCASSIGDQAFYGYTFGSGTRLTVV.

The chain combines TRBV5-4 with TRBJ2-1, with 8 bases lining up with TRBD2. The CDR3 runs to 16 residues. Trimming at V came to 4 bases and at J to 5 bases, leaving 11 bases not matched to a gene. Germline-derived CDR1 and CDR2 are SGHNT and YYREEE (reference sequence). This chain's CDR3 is CASSPAGTRWNNEQFF. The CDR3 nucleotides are TGTGCCAGCAGCCCGGCCGGGACTAGGTGGAACAATGAGCAGTTCTTC.

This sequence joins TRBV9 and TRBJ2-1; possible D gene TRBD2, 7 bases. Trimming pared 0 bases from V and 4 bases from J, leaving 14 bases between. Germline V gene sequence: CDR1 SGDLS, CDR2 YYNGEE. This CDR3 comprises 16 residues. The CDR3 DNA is TGTGCCAGCAGCGTAGAAAGGGCGGGGGCTTACAATGAGCAGTTCTTC. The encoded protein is CASSVERAGAYNEQFF.

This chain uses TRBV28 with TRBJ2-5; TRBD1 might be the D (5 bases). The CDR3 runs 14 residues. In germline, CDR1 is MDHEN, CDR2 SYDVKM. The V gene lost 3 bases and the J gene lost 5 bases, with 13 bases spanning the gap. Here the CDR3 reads CASSFLGRAETQYF. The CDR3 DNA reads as TGTGCCAGCAGTTTCCTTGGCAGGGCCGAGACCCAGTACTTC.